A single sample is the source of the 12 T cell receptor beta chains below, sequenced in a study of OX40 agonist ivuxolimab in advanced cancers. To prepare the library, the immunoSEQ multiplex PCR assay was applied. TCRdb stores this immuneACCESS table with in-frame sequences only. Part of the clones is absent; in the studies checked, under half of the shortfall reflects unresolved V genes, and no reason is known for the rest. The table for this sample lists 70,000 or so clones; 90% to 95% of them were counted only once. Of the sample, just over 14% is held by the ten largest clones. Specimen: CD4+ or CD8+ T cells sorted from blood, collected in a trial of the OX40 agonist ivuxolimab. All receptors derive from an adult with an advanced solid tumor such as melanoma, head and neck, liver or kidney cancer.

The rearrangement uses TRBV9 and TRBJ2-6; D gene unclear. The CDR3 covers 15 residues. Trimming removed 4 bases from V and 0 bases from J, with 8 bases in between. Germline CDR1 SGDLS, CDR2 YYNGEE. This CDR3 is CASSPYISGANVLTF. As DNA, the CDR3 is TGTGCCAGCAGCCCTTATATCTCTGGGGCCAACGTCCTGACTTTC.

The J gene is TRBJ1-5, the V gene TRBV15, with D unresolved. CDR1 is LNHNV, CDR2 YYDKDF, per germline (reference sequence). Trimming removed 5 bases from V and 6 bases from J, with 17 bases in between. CDR3 length: 15 amino acids. The CDR3 spells CATSEKGRVRQPQHF. The CDR3 nucleotides are TGTGCCACCAGCGAGAAGGGTCGGGTACGTCAGCCCCAGCATTTT.

This clone was observed a single time. The chain is built from TRBV7-9 and TRBJ2-1; 10 bases agree with TRBD2. The CDR3 has 14 amino acids. V lost 3 bases, J lost 6 bases, and 2 bases stayed unmatched. Germline loops: CDR1 SEHNR, CDR2 FQNEAQ (reference sequence). CDR3 DNA: TGTGCCAGCAGCTTGGCTAGCGGGAGCAATGAGCAGTTCTTC. As protein: CASSLASGSNEQFF.

The rearrangement joins TRBV5-6 to TRBJ2-7; the D gene is possibly TRBD2 (6 bases). The germline CDR1 and CDR2 sequences are SGHDT and YYEEEE. Trimming took 2 bases from V and 5 from J, leaving 11 bases between them. The CDR3 length is 13 residues. CDR3 sequence reads: CASSFTSSDEQYF. The CDR3 nucleotides read TGTGCCAGCAGCTTTACTAGCTCTGACGAGCAGTACTTC. Together with reference TRBV5-6 and TRBJ2-7, the CDR3 gives the full variable domain: DAGVTQSPTHLIKTRGQQVTLRCSPKSGHDTVSWYQQALGQGPQFIFQYYEEEERQRGNFPDRFSGHQFPNYSSELNVNALLLGDSALYLCASSFTSSDEQYFGPGTRLTVT.

The rearrangement links TRBV19 to TRBJ2-1, with 9 bases lining up with TRBD2. V was pared by 3 bases and J by 6 bases, with 3 bases of the junction left unmatched. The length of the CDR3 is 14 residues. Looked up from germline, CDR1 is LNHDA and CDR2 is SQIVND (reference sequence). For the CDR3, the DNA is TGTGCCAGTAGTATTGCTAGCGGGATCAATGAGCAGTTCTTC. Residues: CASSIASGINEQFF.

J is TRBJ2-2 and V is TRBV7-9; D ambiguous. Looked up from germline, CDR1 is SEHNR and CDR2 is FQNEAQ (reference sequence). The CDR3 contains 13 residues. V was pared by 5 bases and J by 7 bases, with 11 bases between. CDR3 region: CASSGRKNGELFF. The CDR3 DNA reads as TGTGCCAGCAGCGGACGAAAGAACGGGGAGCTGTTTTTT.

This rearrangement joins TRBV7-9 to TRBJ1-2; D perhaps matches TRBD1 (5 bases). Per the germline V gene, CDR1 is SEHNR and CDR2 is FQNEAQ (reference sequence). V lost 6 bases to trimming and J lost 5 bases, with 13 bases between them. The CDR3 runs to 13 residues. The CDR3 here is CASSQRDGYGYTF. CDR3 nucleotide sequence: TGTGCCAGCAGTCAACGGGACGGATATGGCTACACCTTC.

The chain links TRBV4-1 to TRBJ2-5, with D possibly being TRBD1 or TRBD2 (5 bases each). Trimming removed 0 bases at V and 4 bases at J, with 12 bases between. CDR1 and CDR2 (germline): MGHRA, YSYEKL. The CDR3 contains 15 residues. CDR3 bases: TGCGCCAGCAGCCAAGATGCGAGAGGGGCAGAGACCCAGTACTTC. It codes for CASSQDARGAETQYF.

The chain employs TRBV27 and TRBJ2-1; 11 nucleotides align to TRBD1. Germline V CDR1 and CDR2: MNHEY, SMNVEV (reference sequence). V trimming: 4 bases; J trimming: 6 bases; junction bases outside the gene matches: 5. The length of the CDR3 is 15 residues. CDR3 sequence: CASSWYGTGGNEQFF. The CDR3, as DNA: TGTGCCAGCAGTTGGTACGGGACAGGGGGCAATGAGCAGTTCTTC.

The chain recombines TRBV4-3 with TRBJ2-1, with 13 bases identical to TRBD2. This CDR3 is built from 17 residues. V was clipped by 0 bases and J by 9 bases; unmatched bases: 8. CDR1 is LGHNA and CDR2 is YSLEER in the germline V gene. The CDR3 spells CASSQDRTSGSTVEQFF. CDR3 nucleotide sequence: TGCGCCAGCAGCCAAGACCGGACTAGCGGGAGTACGGTTGAGCAGTTCTTC.

The chain uses TRBV7-3 and TRBJ2-4; 7 nucleotides agree with TRBD1. This CDR3 comprises 15 residues. The germline V gene encodes CDR1 SGHTA and CDR2 FQGTGA. J gave up 7 bases and V 5 bases, and 11 bases lay outside the gene matches. This CDR3 reads CASSTNPGQDNIQYF. The CDR3 DNA follows: TGTGCCAGCAGCACCAACCCAGGACAGGATAACATTCAGTACTTC.

This chain uses TRBV10-1 with TRBJ2-1; possibly TRBD1 or TRBD2 for D (5 bases each). V was pared by 6 bases and J by 3 bases, with 9 bases between. This CDR3 spans 13 amino acids. The germline V gene has CDR1 WNHNN and CDR2 SYGVQD (reference sequence). CDR3 sequence: CASRGPGYNEQFF. Here the CDR3 DNA reads TGCGCCAGCAGGGGACCGGGCTACAATGAGCAGTTCTTC.